This paragraph covers one T cell receptor (beta chain) sequence. It lacks a known antigen. Per-base qualities were not stored, and no clone one base away is much larger. Relative to germline, V is missing 2 bases and J is missing 0 bases, with 2 bases of the junction outside any gene match. Counted from cysteine to phenylalanine, this CDR3 has 16 amino acids. CDR3 DNA only is kept here, 48 bases in frame from base 1. The CDR1 and CDR2 encoded by the germline V gene are SNHLY and FYNNEI. This entry belongs to a study of blood T cell repertoires in COVID-19 (dated by TCRdb to 2020 to 2022). With regard to the full study: Samples covering the acute and convalescent phases of COVID-19 were provided by collaborators in the United States, Italy and Spain. Deeply sampled blood TCRbeta repertoires from subjects exposed to, actively infected with, or recovered from COVID-19 were included in the dataset. Nearly every sample came with metadata listing a de-identified subject ID, COVID-19 status, age in years and sex. Samples were obtained from the ongoing ImmuneRACE study (first 160 participants) and from 1,200 or so subjects provided by 6 global collaborators. The material from the prospective study consisted of cDNA or gDNA derived from T cells, B-cell-depleted T cells, or PBMCs. The repertoires were released in a freely available public database meant as a resource for research on the immune response to SARS-CoV-2. Where available, HLA class I and class II types were obtained from metadata supplied by the sample provider rather than from assay-based typing. The study at large found these results: How much clinical and demographic metadata was included differed by source and by participant, and the metadata was provided uncurated.

Participants in the prospective study were enrolled through a virtual design, were aged about 18 to 90 years, and lived in 24 United States geographic areas. Cohort assignment in the prospective study relied on participant-reported clinical history from a screening survey and a study questionnaire. Recovered participants in ImmuneRACE Cohort 3 were defined by two consecutive negative NP/OP PCR tests, clearance by a healthcare professional, or resolution of symptoms. In the prospective study, whole blood, serum and a nasopharyngeal or oropharyngeal swab were collected from each participant by mobile phlebotomists. Participants in the prospective study had the option to provide additional blood draws and questionnaires over an approximately two-month period. Before DNA extraction, prospective study blood samples were shipped either frozen or at room temperature. TCRbeta CDR3 regions were amplified from genomic DNA by means of the immunoSEQ Assay, a bias-controlled multiplex PCR. Per the original workflow: The number of nucleated cells in each sample was estimated by amplification of reference gene primers within the assay. To quantify the absolute abundance of each unique TCRbeta CDR3 rearrangement, sequence reads were collapsed and filtered. For each sample, productive Simpson clonality was calculated as the square root of Simpson's diversity index across productive rearrangements. Entries here come from immuneACCESS through TCRdb and include only in-frame sequences with V and J called. Some clones fail to appear in such tables; in the studies checked, an unresolved V gene covers under half of the shortfall, and the cause of the remainder is unknown. V, J and clone size were drawn from that table, and D and trimming were deduced from the DNA. Counted in this sample were about 300,000 clones; 85% to 90% of them appeared once. About 10% of the sample lies in the top ten.

Sequenced input: PBMCs or T cells enriched from blood (not recorded which). The receptor was isolated from a woman aged 18-30 years who had recovered from COVID-19. This chain is built from TRBV2 and TRBJ2-3; the central 10 bases match TRBD2. The bases are TGTGCCAGCAGTGAACAGCGGGGGGGGAGCACAGATACGCAGTATTTT. It translates to CASSEQRGGSTDTQYF.